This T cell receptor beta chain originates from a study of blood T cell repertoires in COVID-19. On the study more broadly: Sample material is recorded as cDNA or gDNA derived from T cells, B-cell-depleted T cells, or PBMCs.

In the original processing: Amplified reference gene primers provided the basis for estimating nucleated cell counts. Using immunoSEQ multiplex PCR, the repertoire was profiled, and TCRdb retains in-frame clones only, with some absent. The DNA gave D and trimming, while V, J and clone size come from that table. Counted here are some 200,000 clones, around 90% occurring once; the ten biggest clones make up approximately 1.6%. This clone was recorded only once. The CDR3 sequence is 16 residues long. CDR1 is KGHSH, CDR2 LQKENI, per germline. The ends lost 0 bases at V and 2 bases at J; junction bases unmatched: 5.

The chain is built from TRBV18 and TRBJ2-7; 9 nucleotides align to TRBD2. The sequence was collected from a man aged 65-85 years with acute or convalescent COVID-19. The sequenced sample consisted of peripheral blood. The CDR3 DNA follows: TGTGCCAGCTCACCACCGGGGGGACTAGCCACCTACGAGCAGTACTTC. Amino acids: CASSPPGGLATYEQYF.